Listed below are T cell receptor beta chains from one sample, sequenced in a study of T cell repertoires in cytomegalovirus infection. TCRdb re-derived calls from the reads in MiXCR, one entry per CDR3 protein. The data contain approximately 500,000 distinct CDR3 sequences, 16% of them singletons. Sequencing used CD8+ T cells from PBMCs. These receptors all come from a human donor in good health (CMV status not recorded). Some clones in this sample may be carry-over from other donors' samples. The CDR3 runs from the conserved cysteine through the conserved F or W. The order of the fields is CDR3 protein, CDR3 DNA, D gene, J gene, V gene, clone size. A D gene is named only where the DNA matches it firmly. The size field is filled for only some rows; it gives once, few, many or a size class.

CATSSKQGGPLDTQYF	TGTGCCACCAGCAGCAAACAGGGAGGGCCCCTAGATACGCAGTATTTT	-	TRBJ2-3	TRBV15	once
CASSQDGTGSYEQYF	TGTGCCAGCAGCCAAGATGGTACAGGGAGCTACGAGCAGTACTTC	-	TRBJ2-7	TRBV3-1	few
CASSLSRTSVFYEQYF	TGTGCCAGCAGTTTATCAAGGACTAGCGTTTTCTACGAGCAGTACTTC	TRBD2	TRBJ2-7	TRBV12-3/TRBV12-4	few
CARILGQRDRDYGYTF	TGTGCCAGAATCCTGGGACAGAGAGACCGGGACTATGGCTACACCTTC	TRBD1	TRBJ1-2	TRBV2	-
CASSFLREVDTQYF	TGTGCCAGCAGCTTCCTTCGGGAAGTGGATACGCAGTATTTT	-	TRBJ2-3	TRBV7-9	many
CASSESGSSYEQYF	TGTGCCAGCAGTGAAAGCGGCAGTTCCTACGAGCAGTACTTC	-	TRBJ2-7	TRBV6-1	many
CASSFRGLGNEQFF	TGTGCCAGCAGCTTTCGTGGGTTGGGCAATGAGCAGTTCTTC	-	TRBJ2-1	TRBV5-4	-
CATSDSKTQYF	TGTGCCACCAGTGATTCAAAGACCCAGTACTTC	-	TRBJ2-5	TRBV24-1	-
CASSFGGQPPYEQYF	TGTGCCAGCAGCTTCGGGGGGCAGCCTCCCTACGAGCAGTACTTC	-	TRBJ2-7	TRBV28	-
CASSLIDPSQETQYF	TGTGCCAGCAGCTTAATTGATCCTTCACAAGAGACCCAGTACTTC	-	TRBJ2-5	TRBV7-9	many
CASSLQEKLFF	TGTGCCAGCAGCTTACAGGAAAAACTGTTTTTT	-	TRBJ1-4	TRBV7-9	-
CAIKGAIRGRTQYF	TGTGCCATCAAAGGGGCTATTAGAGGTCGGACGCAGTATTTT	-	TRBJ2-3	TRBV10-3	-
CASSLGGLHPGELFF	TGCGCCAGCAGCTTGGGGGGCCTACACCCCGGGGAGCTGTTTTTT	-	TRBJ2-2	TRBV5-1	few
CSAKTSGRSSYNEQFF	TGCAGTGCAAAGACTAGCGGGAGATCCTCCTACAATGAGCAGTTCTTC	TRBD2	TRBJ2-1	TRBV20-1	-
CASSPVADSYNEQFF	TGTGCCAGCAGCCCCGTAGCGGATTCCTACAATGAGCAGTTCTTC	-	TRBJ2-1	TRBV7-9	many
CASSLAAGGNRDEQFF	TGTGCCAGCAGCTTAGCGGCAGGGGGCAATCGGGATGAGCAGTTCTTC	TRBD1	TRBJ2-1	TRBV7-8	many
CASSSNGAGDLYNEQFF	TGTGCCAGCAGCTCAAACGGCGCGGGAGATTTATACAATGAGCAGTTCTTC	TRBD2	TRBJ2-1	TRBV7-9	many
CASSLTYQGQNQPQHF	TGCGCCAGCAGCCTTACCTACCAGGGCCAGAATCAGCCCCAGCATTTT	-	TRBJ1-5	TRBV4-1	many
CASSSGGLAGISLNTGELFF	TGTGCCAGCAGTTCCGGGGGACTAGCGGGAATATCCCTGAACACCGGGGAGCTGTTTTTT	TRBD2	TRBJ2-2	TRBV6-5	many
CASSLSQGQPQHF	TGTGCCAGCAGTTTGTCACAGGGCCAGCCCCAGCATTTT	-	TRBJ1-5	TRBV27	few
CASSSLAALLPYEQYF	TGTGCCAGCAGCTCCCTAGCAGCCTTACTCCCGTACGAGCAGTACTTC	-	TRBJ2-7	TRBV7-9	-
CASSQGRGNEQFF	TGCGCCAGCAGCCAAGGACGGGGGAATGAGCAGTTCTTC	-	TRBJ2-1	TRBV4-1	many
CASSEARASTYNEQFF	TGTGCCAGCAGTGAAGCGCGGGCATCCACCTACAATGAGCAGTTCTTC	-	TRBJ2-1	TRBV2	-
CASSLVEGQETQYF	TGTGCCAGCAGTTTAGTGGAGGGACAAGAGACCCAGTACTTC	-	TRBJ2-5	TRBV12-3/TRBV12-4	few
CASSYGGTKYF	TGTGCCAGCAGTTACGGCGGGACCAAGTACTTC	-	TRBJ2-5	TRBV6-5	few
CASSYSGRSYGYTF	TGTGCCAGCAGTTACTCGGGGCGGAGCTATGGCTACACCTTC	-	TRBJ1-2	TRBV6-2/TRBV6-3	-
CSVKESVYGYTF	TGCAGCGTCAAAGAATCTGTCTATGGCTACACCTTC	-	TRBJ1-2	TRBV29-1	few
CASTSTVFGIQYF	TGTGCCAGCACATCGACAGTGTTCGGCATTCAGTACTTC	-	TRBJ2-4	TRBV6-1	-
CASQGGGGKTEAFF	TGTGCCTCTCAGGGGGGAGGCGGGAAAACTGAAGCTTTCTTT	TRBD1	TRBJ1-1	TRBV12-3/TRBV12-4	once
CASSYRHWDEQFF	TGTGCCAGCAGTTACCGTCATTGGGATGAGCAGTTCTTC	-	TRBJ2-1	TRBV6-5	many
CSASVANTGELFF	TGCAGTGCATCGGTCGCGAACACCGGGGAGCTGTTTTTT	-	TRBJ2-2	TRBV20-1	-
CASSLFADEQYF	TGCGCCAGCAGCTTATTTGCCGACGAGCAGTACTTC	-	TRBJ2-7	TRBV5-1	-
CSVADRGNQPQHF	TGCAGCGTTGCCGACAGGGGCAATCAGCCCCAGCATTTT	TRBD1	TRBJ1-5	TRBV29-1	few
CASSQEVGAVYNEQFF	TGTGCCAGCAGCCAAGAGGTCGGGGCCGTGTACAATGAGCAGTTCTTC	-	TRBJ2-1	TRBV4-2	few
CASSSGPARPYEQYF	TGCGCCAGCAGCTCGGGACCGGCGAGGCCCTACGAGCAGTACTTC	-	TRBJ2-7	TRBV5-1	-
CASNPGPEGDEQYF	TGTGCCAGCAATCCTGGTCCGGAGGGCGACGAGCAGTACTTC	-	TRBJ2-7	TRBV6-2/TRBV6-3	many
CASGEVVGYGYTF	TGTGCCAGCGGAGAGGTAGTGGGCTATGGCTACACCTTC	-	TRBJ1-2	TRBV7-9	many
CASSADTGEETQYF	TGTGCCAGCAGTGCCGACACGGGAGAAGAGACCCAGTACTTC	-	TRBJ2-5	TRBV6-6	-
CASSQDTLELHTGELFF	TGTGCCAGCAGCCAAGATACCCTAGAATTGCACACCGGGGAGCTGTTTTTT	-	TRBJ2-2	TRBV4-2	-
CASSLYSLGEKLFF	TGTGCCAGCAGTTTATATTCGCTTGGTGAAAAACTGTTTTTT	-	TRBJ1-4	TRBV2	-
CASSSQGVYRYEQYF	TGTGCCAGCAGTTCACAGGGGGTTTATAGGTACGAGCAGTACTTC	TRBD1	TRBJ2-7	TRBV27	-
CAWSGTENTEAFF	TGTGCCTGGAGTGGGACAGAGAACACTGAAGCTTTCTTT	-	TRBJ1-1	TRBV30	-
CASRGHEQYF	TGTGCCAGCCGGGGCCACGAGCAGTACTTC	-	TRBJ2-7	TRBV27	-
CASSPWGARDFSPLHF	TGTGCCAGCAGCCCATGGGGGGCTAGAGATTTTTCACCCCTCCACTTT	-	TRBJ1-6	TRBV7-6	many
CASSPGNTGLAYNEQFF	TGCGCCAGCAGCCCGGGGAACACGGGACTAGCCTACAATGAGCAGTTCTTC	TRBD2	TRBJ2-1	TRBV5-1	few
CASSLDQWRQHGYTF	TGTGCCAGCAGCTTAGATCAATGGCGGCAACATGGCTACACCTTC	-	TRBJ1-2	TRBV7-9	many
CASNPASGRGTGELFF	TGTGCCAGCAACCCTGCATCGGGAAGGGGGACCGGGGAGCTGTTTTTT	-	TRBJ2-2	TRBV7-9	many
CASSRNRLYEQFF	TGTGCCAGCAGTCGAAACAGGCTCTATGAGCAGTTCTTC	-	TRBJ2-1	TRBV3-1	few